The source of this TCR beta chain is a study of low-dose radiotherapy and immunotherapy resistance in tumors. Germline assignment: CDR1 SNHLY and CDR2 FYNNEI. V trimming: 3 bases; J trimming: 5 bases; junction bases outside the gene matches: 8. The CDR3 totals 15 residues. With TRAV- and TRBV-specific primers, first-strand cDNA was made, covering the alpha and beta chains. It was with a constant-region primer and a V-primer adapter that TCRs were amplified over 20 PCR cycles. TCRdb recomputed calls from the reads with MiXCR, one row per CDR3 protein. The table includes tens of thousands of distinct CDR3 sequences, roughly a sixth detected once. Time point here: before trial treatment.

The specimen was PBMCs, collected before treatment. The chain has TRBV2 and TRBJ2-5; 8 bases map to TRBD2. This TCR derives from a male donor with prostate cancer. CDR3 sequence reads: CASSESQAGAETQYF. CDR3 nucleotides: TGTGCCAGCAGTGAGAGTCAAGCGGGGGCGGAGACCCAGTACTTC.